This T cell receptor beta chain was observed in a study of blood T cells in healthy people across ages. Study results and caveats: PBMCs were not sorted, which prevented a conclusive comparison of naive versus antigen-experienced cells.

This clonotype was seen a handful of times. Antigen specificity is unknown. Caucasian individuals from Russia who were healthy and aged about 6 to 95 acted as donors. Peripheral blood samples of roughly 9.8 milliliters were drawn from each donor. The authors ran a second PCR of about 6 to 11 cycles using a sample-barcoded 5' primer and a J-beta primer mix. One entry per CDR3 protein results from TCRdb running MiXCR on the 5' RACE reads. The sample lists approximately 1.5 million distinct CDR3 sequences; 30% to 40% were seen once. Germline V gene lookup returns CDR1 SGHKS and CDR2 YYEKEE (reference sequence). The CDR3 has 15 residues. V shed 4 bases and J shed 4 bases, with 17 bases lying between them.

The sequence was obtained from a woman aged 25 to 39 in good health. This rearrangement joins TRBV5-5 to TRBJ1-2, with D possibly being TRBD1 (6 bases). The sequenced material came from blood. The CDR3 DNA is TGTGCCAGCAGCGTCGACAGGACCCTAGTCTATGGCTACACCTTC. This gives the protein CASSVDRTLVYGYTF. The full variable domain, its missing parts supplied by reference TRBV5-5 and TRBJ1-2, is DAGVTQSPTHLIKTRGQQVTLRCSPISGHKSVSWYQQVLGQGPQFIFQYYEKEERGRGNFPDRFSARQFPNYSSELNVNALLLGDSALYLCASSVDRTLVYGYTFGSGTRLTVV.